This T cell receptor beta chain was obtained from a study of T-cell memory formation after mild COVID-19. Study-wide context: TCR clusters largely stayed donor specific. Findings and limits, study-wide: Cross-reactive memory seemingly joined, as some responding clones were found in pre-infection memory.

This CDR3 has 17 amino acids. V lost 0 bases, J lost 1 base, and 4 bases stayed unmatched. The germline V gene has CDR1 LGHNA and CDR2 YSLEER. One entry per CDR3 protein results from TCRdb running MiXCR on the 5' RACE reads. The table records 200,000 to 250,000 distinct CDR3 sequences, 9% to 10% of them present only once. Of note for this clonotype: Its antigen is as yet unknown.

This receptor was identified in a man younger than 35 who had mild COVID-19 (a few samples of this study predate the infection). Cell type and time point are not known. The chain has TRBV4-3 and TRBJ2-5, with TRBD2 identical over 11 bases. Sequencing was performed on PBMCs or a T cell subset sorted from them (not recorded which). CDR3 sequence: CASSQDPSGGIQETQYF. The DNA for the CDR3 is TGCGCCAGCAGCCAAGACCCTAGCGGGGGGATCCAAGAGACCCAGTACTTC.